The 26 T cell receptor beta chains below come from one sample, sequenced in a study of blood T cell repertoires in COVID-19. Libraries were prepared by immunoSEQ multiplex PCR; TCRdb keeps only in-frame clonotypes and omits some of them. The table includes tens of thousands of clones, approximately 91% detected once. What was sequenced was peripheral blood. The receptors shown here come from a man aged 50-59 years with active COVID-19.

The chain employs TRBV6-4 and TRBJ2-3; D is perhaps TRBD1 (5 bases). Germline V gives CDR1 MRHNA, CDR2 SNTAGT. Trimming left V 3 bases short and J 7 bases short, with 8 bases between. This CDR3 is 12 amino acids long. The CDR3 loop reads CASSDQGHTQYF. The CDR3 DNA sequence: TGTGCCAGCAGTGATCAGGGCCATACGCAGTATTTT.

J is TRBJ1-4 and V is TRBV15; D remains ambiguous. Germline-derived CDR1 and CDR2 are LNHNV and YYDKDF (reference sequence). CDR3 length: 14 residues. The V end lost 5 bases, the J end lost 2 bases, and 9 bases lay between the germline ends. CDR3 DNA sequence: TGTGCCACCAGCTCGGGGTCCACTAATGAAAAACTGTTTTTT. Amino acid sequence: CATSSGSTNEKLFF.

J is TRBJ2-1 and V is TRBV9; 7 bases match TRBD1. CDR3 length: 19 amino acids. Germline trimming cut 3 bases from V and 5 bases from J; bases unmatched to any gene: 20. The germline CDR1 and CDR2 sequences are SGDLS and YYNGEE. The CDR3 DNA sequence: TGTGCCAGCAGCGGGATCAAGGACAGGCAAGGCTGGGATAACAATGAGCAGTTCTTC. As protein: CASSGIKDRQGWDNNEQFF.

The chain couples TRBV6-6 to TRBJ2-7; possible D gene TRBD1, 6 bases. The ends were cut back, 5 bases at V and 0 bases at J, with 17 bases in the middle. The CDR3 is 16 residues long. Germline lookup yields CDR1 MNHNY and CDR2 SVGAGI (reference sequence). CDR3 in amino acids: CASSRRGTLSSYEQYF. The CDR3 nucleotides are TGTGCCAGCAGTCGAAGGGGGACACTGAGCTCCTACGAGCAGTACTTC.

V usage is TRBV27 and J usage is TRBJ1-2; 11 bases are a match to TRBD1. V gave up 3 bases and J gave up 7 bases; unmatched junction bases: 1. CDR3 length: 13 residues. CDR1 and CDR2 from the germline V gene are MNHEY and SMNVEV (reference sequence). CDR3 loop: CASSLGQGVGYTF. CDR3 sequence (DNA): TGTGCCAGCAGTTTGGGACAGGGGGTTGGCTACACCTTC.

This rearrangement joins TRBV5-6 to TRBJ2-5; TRBD2 aligns across 7 bases. Germline loops: CDR1 SGHDT, CDR2 YYEEEE. V trimming: 3 bases; J trimming: 8 bases; junction bases outside the gene matches: 7. The CDR3 is 13 residues long. The CDR3 loop is CASSSTSVSTQYF. The CDR3 coding sequence is TGTGCCAGCAGCTCTACTAGCGTCTCTACCCAGTACTTC.

CDR3: CASSSPGQGLGNTIYF. In nucleotides, the CDR3 is TGTGCCAGCAGTTCCCCGGGACAGGGCCTTGGAAACACCATATATTTT. The chain links TRBV6-5 to TRBJ1-3, with 9 bases identical to TRBD1. Trimming cost V 4 bases and J 3 bases; bases outside gene matches: 7. CDR1 and CDR2 from the germline V gene are MNHEY and SVGAGI. The CDR3 covers 16 residues.

The genes are TRBV27 and TRBJ1-2; D may be TRBD1 (5 bases). Per germline, CDR1 MNHEY and CDR2 SMNVEV (reference sequence). The V and J ends lost 3 bases and 2 bases respectively, with 7 bases between them. The CDR3 spans 13 residues. The CDR3 DNA sequence: TGTGCCAGCAGTTTGGAGGGGAACTATGGCTACACCTTC. Amino acid sequence: CASSLEGNYGYTF.

V and J are TRBV10-2 and TRBJ2-7, with 8 bases lining up with TRBD1. J lost 2 bases, V lost 5 bases, and 8 bases had no gene match. Germline-derived CDR1 and CDR2 are WSHSY and SAAADI. There are 15 residues in the CDR3. CDR3 sequence: CASSSGGQGTYEQYF. Written as DNA, the CDR3 is TGCGCCAGCAGTTCTGGAGGACAGGGTACCTACGAGCAGTACTTC.

The V call is TRBV7-9, the J call TRBJ2-2; TRBD1 matches 7 bases. In germline, CDR1 is SEHNR, CDR2 FQNEAQ (reference sequence). This CDR3 has 18 amino acids. J lost 1 base, V lost 5 bases, and 13 bases had no gene match. CDR3 loop: CASSPIRSTGVNTGELFF. The CDR3 DNA reads TGTGCCAGCAGCCCTATCCGTTCTACAGGGGTGAACACCGGGGAGCTGTTTTTT.

This chain links TRBV9 with TRBJ2-7; no definite D call. Germline V gene sequence: CDR1 SGDLS, CDR2 YYNGEE. Between the trimmed V and J ends, which lost 3 bases and 7 bases, there was a span of 14 bases. CDR3 size: 13 residues. For the CDR3, the DNA is TGTGCCAGCAGCGCGAACCGACAATCGGAGCAGTACTTC. Protein: CASSANRQSEQYF.

The CDR3 bases are TGTGCCAGCAGCACCGGGACAGTGAAACTGTTTTTT. Translated: CASSTGTVKLFF. The V gene is TRBV2, the J gene TRBJ1-4; 7 bases line up with TRBD1. After removal of 6 bases from V and 11 bases from J, the junction contained 6 bases not matched to a gene. CDR1 is SNHLY and CDR2 is FYNNEI in the germline V gene. CDR3 length: 12 amino acids.

The chain combines TRBV2 with TRBJ2-7, with D tentatively TRBD1 (6 bases). The germline V gene has CDR1 SNHLY and CDR2 FYNNEI. The V end was cut by 7 bases, the J end by 1 base, with 11 bases between. This CDR3 is 13 amino acids long. The CDR3 loop is CASKQGGSYEQYF. The CDR3 region has the DNA TGTGCCAGCAAACAGGGTGGGTCCTACGAGCAGTACTTC.

The chain is built from TRBV12-5 and TRBJ1-2; D gene unclear. Per the germline V gene, CDR1 is LGHNT and CDR2 is FRNRAP. V gave up 4 bases and J gave up 2 bases, with 8 bases separating them. The length of the CDR3 is 13 residues. The CDR3 DNA reads TGTGCTAGTGGTTCCGGAGAAAACTATGGCTACACCTTC. Translated: CASGSGENYGYTF.

The chain links TRBV4-3 to TRBJ2-1, with 8 bases matching TRBD1. The CDR3 has 17 amino acids. V lost 3 bases to trimming and J lost 9 bases; unmatched junction nucleotides: 16. Germline loops: CDR1 LGHNA, CDR2 YSLEER. DNA of the CDR3: TGCGCCAGCAGCCACACCACCCTCCAGGGGGCGATCTCTGAGCAGTTCTTC. It translates to CASSHTTLQGAISEQFF.

This clone was detected a few times. The chain links TRBV7-9 to TRBJ1-6, with D tentatively TRBD1 (5 bases). This CDR3 has 15 residues. Between the trimmed V and J ends, which lost 10 bases and 7 bases, there was a span of 20 bases. Per the germline V gene, CDR1 is SEHNR and CDR2 is FQNEAQ (reference sequence). The CDR3 DNA is TGTGCCACTGATCCTTGGGGGGTAGAGAATTCACCCCTCCACTTT. It codes for CATDPWGVENSPLHF. Supplemented by reference TRBV7-9 and TRBJ1-6, the full variable domain reads DTGVSQNPRHKITKRGQNVTFRCDPISEHNRLYWYRQTLGQGPEFLTYFQNEAQLEKSRLLSDRFSAERPKGSFSTLEIQRTEQGDSAMYLCATDPWGVENSPLHFGNGTRLTVT.

The chain is built from TRBV7-9 and TRBJ1-4, with a tentative D call TRBD1 (6 bases). The germline CDR1 and CDR2 sequences are SEHNR and FQNEAQ (reference sequence). The CDR3 consists of 15 residues. V lost 6 bases and J lost 0, with 11 bases in between. The CDR3 loop reads CASRAPGATNEKLFF. The CDR3, as DNA: TGTGCCAGCAGAGCCCCAGGGGCAACTAATGAAAAACTGTTTTTT.

This chain links TRBV7-9 with TRBJ2-1; 8 positions agree with TRBD2. Unmatched junction bases numbered 10, after V lost 3 bases and J lost 6 bases. The CDR3 has 16 residues. The germline gives CDR1 SEHNR, CDR2 FQNEAQ (reference sequence). DNA for the CDR3: TGTGCCAGCAGCTTTCGAATAGCGGGGATGGTCAATGAGCAGTTCTTC. It yields the protein CASSFRIAGMVNEQFF.

CDR3 loop: CASSPRVSGGATGELFF. DNA of the CDR3: TGTGCCAGCAGCCCCCGCGTCAGCGGGGGGGCGACCGGGGAGCTGTTTTTT. The chain employs TRBV7-3 and TRBJ2-2, with 10 bases aligning to TRBD2. The V gene end was trimmed by 5 bases and the J gene end by 5 bases; junction bases not matched to a gene: 11. Per the germline V gene, CDR1 is SGHTA and CDR2 is FQGTGA. The length of the CDR3 is 17 residues. The full variable domain, in which reference TRBV7-3 and TRBJ2-2 provide the parts outside the CDR3, is GAGVSQTPSNKVTEKGKYVELRCDPISGHTALYWYRQSLGQGPEFLIYFQGTGAADDSGLPNDRFFAVRPEGSVSTLKIQRTERGDSAVYLCASSPRVSGGATGELFFGEGSRLTVL.

A single count supports this clone. V and J are TRBV12-5 and TRBJ2-1, with 16 bases matching TRBD2. This CDR3 contains 19 residues. The germline V gene has CDR1 LGHNT and CDR2 FRNRAP. V lost 2 bases to trimming and J lost 5 bases; unmatched junction nucleotides: 9. The CDR3 DNA sequence: TGTGCTAGTGGTTTGAGCGTGGGACTAGCGGGGGGGCCTCACAATGAGCAGTTCTTC. The encoded protein is CASGLSVGLAGGPHNEQFF.

The genes are TRBV19 and TRBJ1-6; 8 bases agree with TRBD1. Trimming removed 4 bases from V and 7 bases from J; junction bases left unmatched: 6. This CDR3 has 15 residues. Looked up from germline, CDR1 is LNHDA and CDR2 is SQIVND (reference sequence). Written as DNA, the CDR3 is TGTGCCAGTAGTACCGGGACAGGTCTAAATTCACCCCTCCACTTT. Protein product: CASSTGTGLNSPLHF. The full variable domain, with the rest looked up from reference TRBV19 and TRBJ1-6, is DGGITQSPKYLFRKEGQNVTLSCEQNLNHDAMYWYRQDPGQGLRLIYYSQIVNDFQKGDIAEGYSVSREKKESFPLTVTSAQKNPTAFYLCASSTGTGLNSPLHFGNGTRLTVT.

The chain links TRBV19 to TRBJ1-1, with unresolved D. V lost 7 bases to trimming and J lost 3 bases, with 15 bases between them. The CDR3 consists of 14 residues. The germline V gene has CDR1 LNHDA and CDR2 SQIVND (reference sequence). The CDR3 sequence: CASTPEIFDTEAFF. In DNA form, the CDR3 reads TGTGCCAGTACCCCAGAAATTTTCGACACTGAAGCTTTCTTT.

This chain links TRBV7-2 with TRBJ2-1; 8 bases line up with TRBD2. The CDR3 sequence is 16 residues long. V gave up 0 bases and J gave up 4 bases; unmatched junction bases: 5. Germline CDR1 and CDR2: SGHTA and FQGNSA. CDR3 coding DNA: TGTGCCAGCAGCTTAGCCGGGGGGGTGAATTACAATGAGCAGTTCTTC. It encodes CASSLAGGVNYNEQFF.

V and J are TRBV11-2 and TRBJ1-5; 9 bases fit TRBD1. V lost 5 bases, J lost 1 base, and 3 bases stayed unmatched. The CDR3 runs 15 residues. The germline gives CDR1 SGHAT, CDR2 FQNNGV. The CDR3 loop reads CASSLGQGSNQPQHF. The CDR3 DNA reads TGTGCCAGCAGCCTGGGACAGGGAAGCAATCAGCCCCAGCATTTT. Using reference TRBV11-2 and TRBJ1-5 for the parts outside the CDR3, the full variable domain is EAGVAQSPRYKIIEKRQSVAFWCNPISGHATLYWYQQILGQGPKLLIQFQNNGVVDDSQLPKDRFSAERLKGVDSTLKIQPAKLEDSAVYLCASSLGQGSNQPQHFGDGTRLSIL.

This sequence joins TRBV30 and TRBJ1-4, with a weak D call TRBD1 (6 bases). Germline V lookup: CDR1 GTSNPN, CDR2 SVGIG (reference sequence). This CDR3 spans 12 amino acids. V was clipped by 0 bases and J by 10 bases, with 9 bases between them. The chain's CDR3 is CAWSVQGGKLFF. For the CDR3, the DNA is TGTGCCTGGAGTGTACAGGGTGGAAAACTGTTTTTT.

This clone has only a few counts. The gene calls are TRBV7-9 and TRBJ2-7, with D uncertain. The CDR3 is made up of 15 amino acids. V lost 2 bases and J lost 0, with 11 bases in between. Germline V lookup: CDR1 SEHNR, CDR2 FQNEAQ (reference sequence). CDR3 in amino acids: CASSLSQRSSYEQYF. The CDR3 DNA reads TGTGCCAGCAGCTTATCCCAGCGATCCTCCTACGAGCAGTACTTC. The full variable domain, its missing parts supplied by reference TRBV7-9 and TRBJ2-7, is DTGVSQNPRHKITKRGQNVTFRCDPISEHNRLYWYRQTLGQGPEFLTYFQNEAQLEKSRLLSDRFSAERPKGSFSTLEIQRTEQGDSAMYLCASSLSQRSSYEQYFGPGTRLTVT.